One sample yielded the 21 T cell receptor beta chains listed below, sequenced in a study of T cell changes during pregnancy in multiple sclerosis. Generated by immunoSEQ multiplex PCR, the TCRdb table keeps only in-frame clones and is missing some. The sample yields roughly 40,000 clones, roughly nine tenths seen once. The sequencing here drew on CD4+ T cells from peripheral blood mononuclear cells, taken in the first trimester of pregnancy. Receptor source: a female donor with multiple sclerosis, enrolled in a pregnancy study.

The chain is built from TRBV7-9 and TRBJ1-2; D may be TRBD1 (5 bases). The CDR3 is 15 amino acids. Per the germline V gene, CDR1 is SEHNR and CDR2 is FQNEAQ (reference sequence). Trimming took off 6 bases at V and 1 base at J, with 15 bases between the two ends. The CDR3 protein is CASRPNRGGNYGYTF. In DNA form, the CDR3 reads TGTGCCAGCAGACCCAACCGGGGGGGTAACTATGGCTACACCTTC.

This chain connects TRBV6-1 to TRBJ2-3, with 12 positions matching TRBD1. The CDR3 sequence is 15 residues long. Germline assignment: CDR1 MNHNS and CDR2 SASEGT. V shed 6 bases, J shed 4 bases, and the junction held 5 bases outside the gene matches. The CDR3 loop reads CASSVGQGASDTQYF. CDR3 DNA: TGTGCCAGCAGCGTGGGACAGGGGGCGTCAGATACGCAGTATTTT.

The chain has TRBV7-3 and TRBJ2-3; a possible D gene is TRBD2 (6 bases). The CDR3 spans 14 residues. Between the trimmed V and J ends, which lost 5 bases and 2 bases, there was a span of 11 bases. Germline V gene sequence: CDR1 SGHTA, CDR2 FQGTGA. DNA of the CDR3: TGTGCCAGCAGCGAAGGGACTTTCACAGATACGCAGTATTTT. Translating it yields CASSEGTFTDTQYF.

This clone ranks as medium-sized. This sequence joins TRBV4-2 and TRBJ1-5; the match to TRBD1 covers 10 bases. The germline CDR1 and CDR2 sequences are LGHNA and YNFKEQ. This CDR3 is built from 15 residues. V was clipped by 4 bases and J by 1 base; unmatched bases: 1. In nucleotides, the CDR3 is TGTGCCAGCAGCCCGACAGGGGGCAGCAATCAGCCCCAGCATTTT. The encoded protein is CASSPTGGSNQPQHF.

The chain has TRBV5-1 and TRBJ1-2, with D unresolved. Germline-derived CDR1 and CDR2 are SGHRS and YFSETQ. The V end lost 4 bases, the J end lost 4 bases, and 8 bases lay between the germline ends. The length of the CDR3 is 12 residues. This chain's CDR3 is CASSPPGYGYTF. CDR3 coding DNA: TGCGCCAGCAGCCCCCCCGGCTATGGCTACACCTTC.

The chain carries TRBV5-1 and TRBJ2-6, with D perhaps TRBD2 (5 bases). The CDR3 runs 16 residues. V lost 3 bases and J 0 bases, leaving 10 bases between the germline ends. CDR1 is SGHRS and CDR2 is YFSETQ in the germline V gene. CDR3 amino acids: CASSSLGSSGANVLTF. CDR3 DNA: TGCGCCAGCAGCTCCCTGGGGAGCTCTGGGGCCAACGTCCTGACTTTC.

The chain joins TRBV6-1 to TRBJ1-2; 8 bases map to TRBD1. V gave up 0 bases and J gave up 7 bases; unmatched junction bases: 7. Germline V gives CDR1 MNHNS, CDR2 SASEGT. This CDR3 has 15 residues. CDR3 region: CASSEASGGAFGYTF. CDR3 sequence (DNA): TGTGCCAGCAGTGAAGCTTCAGGGGGCGCGTTTGGCTACACCTTC.

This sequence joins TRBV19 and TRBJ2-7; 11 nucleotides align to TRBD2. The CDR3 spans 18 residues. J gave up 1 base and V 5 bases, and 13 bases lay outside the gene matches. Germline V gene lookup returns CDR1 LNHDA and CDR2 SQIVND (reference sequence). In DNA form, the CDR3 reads TGTGCCAGTAGTGTATATAGCGGGGGGGTTGTGACGTCCTACGAGCAGTACTTC. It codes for CASSVYSGGVVTSYEQYF.

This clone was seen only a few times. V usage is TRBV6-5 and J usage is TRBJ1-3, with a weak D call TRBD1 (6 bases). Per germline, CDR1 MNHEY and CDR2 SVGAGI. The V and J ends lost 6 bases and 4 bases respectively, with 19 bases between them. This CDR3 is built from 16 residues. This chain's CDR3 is CASRYGGAVGGNTIYF. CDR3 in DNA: TGTGCCAGCAGATACGGGGGCGCGGTAGGAGGAAACACCATATATTTT.

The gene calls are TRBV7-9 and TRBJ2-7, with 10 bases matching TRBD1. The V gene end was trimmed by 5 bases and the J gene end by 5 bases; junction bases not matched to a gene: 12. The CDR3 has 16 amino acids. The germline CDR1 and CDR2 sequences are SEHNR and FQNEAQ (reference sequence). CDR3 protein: CASSMPPGQGTNEQYF. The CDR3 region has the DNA TGTGCCAGCAGCATGCCCCCGGGACAGGGGACCAACGAGCAGTACTTC.

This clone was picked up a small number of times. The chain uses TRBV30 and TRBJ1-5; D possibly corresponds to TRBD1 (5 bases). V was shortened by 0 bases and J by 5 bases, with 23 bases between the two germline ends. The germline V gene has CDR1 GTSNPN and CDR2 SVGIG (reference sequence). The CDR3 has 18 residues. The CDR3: CAWSVPPLTRGGDQPQHF. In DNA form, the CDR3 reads TGTGCCTGGAGTGTACCGCCCCTGACAAGGGGAGGGGATCAGCCCCAGCATTTT.

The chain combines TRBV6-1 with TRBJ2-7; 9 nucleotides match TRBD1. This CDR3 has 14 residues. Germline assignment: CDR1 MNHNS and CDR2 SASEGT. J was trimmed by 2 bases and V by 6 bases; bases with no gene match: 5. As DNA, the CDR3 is TGTGCCAGCAGATCACAGGGGGCGGCCTACGAGCAGTACTTC. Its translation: CASRSQGAAYEQYF.

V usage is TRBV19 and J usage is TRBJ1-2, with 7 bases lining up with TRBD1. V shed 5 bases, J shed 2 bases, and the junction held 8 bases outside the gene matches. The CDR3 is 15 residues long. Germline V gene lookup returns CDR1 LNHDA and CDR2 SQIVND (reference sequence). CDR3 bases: TGTGCCAGTAGTGGCCAGACAGGGCCGAACTATGGCTACACCTTC. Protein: CASSGQTGPNYGYTF.

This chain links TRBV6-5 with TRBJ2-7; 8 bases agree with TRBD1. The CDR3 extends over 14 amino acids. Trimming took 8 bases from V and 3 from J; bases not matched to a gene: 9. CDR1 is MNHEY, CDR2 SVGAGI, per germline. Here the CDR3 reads CASSRSGQGYEQYF. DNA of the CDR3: TGTGCCAGCTCCCGCTCAGGACAGGGCTACGAGCAGTACTTC.

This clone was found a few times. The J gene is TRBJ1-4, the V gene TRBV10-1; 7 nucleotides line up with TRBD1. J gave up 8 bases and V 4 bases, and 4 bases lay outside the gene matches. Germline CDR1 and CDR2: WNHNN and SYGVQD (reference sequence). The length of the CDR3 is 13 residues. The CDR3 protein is CASSVARGEKLFF. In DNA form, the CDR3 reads TGCGCCAGCAGTGTTGCCAGGGGGGAAAAACTGTTTTTT.

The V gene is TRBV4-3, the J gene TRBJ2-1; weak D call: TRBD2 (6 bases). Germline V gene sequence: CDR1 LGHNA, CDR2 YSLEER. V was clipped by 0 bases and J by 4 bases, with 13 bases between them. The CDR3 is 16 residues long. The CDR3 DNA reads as TGCGCCAGCAGCCAAGAGGTGCAGGGACTGTACAATGAGCAGTTCTTC. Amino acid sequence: CASSQEVQGLYNEQFF.

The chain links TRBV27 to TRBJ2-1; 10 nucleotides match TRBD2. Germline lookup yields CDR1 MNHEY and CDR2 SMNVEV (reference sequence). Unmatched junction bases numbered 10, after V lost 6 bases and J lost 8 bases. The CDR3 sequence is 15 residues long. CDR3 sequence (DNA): TGTGCCAGCAGCTACCCCGGGACTAGCGCCGATGAGCAGTTCTTC. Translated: CASSYPGTSADEQFF.

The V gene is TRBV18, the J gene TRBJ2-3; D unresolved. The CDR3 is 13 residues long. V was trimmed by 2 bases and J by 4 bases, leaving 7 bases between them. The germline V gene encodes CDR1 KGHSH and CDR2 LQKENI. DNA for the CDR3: TGTGCCAGCTCACCAATGGGCCCAGATACGCAGTATTTT. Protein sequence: CASSPMGPDTQYF.

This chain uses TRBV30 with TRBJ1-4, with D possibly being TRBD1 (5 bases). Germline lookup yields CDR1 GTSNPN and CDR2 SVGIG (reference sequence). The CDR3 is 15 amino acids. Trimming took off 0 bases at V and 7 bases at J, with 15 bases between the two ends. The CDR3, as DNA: TGTGCCTGGAGTGTAATCAGGGAAGGCTCTGAAAAACTGTTTTTT. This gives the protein CAWSVIREGSEKLFF.

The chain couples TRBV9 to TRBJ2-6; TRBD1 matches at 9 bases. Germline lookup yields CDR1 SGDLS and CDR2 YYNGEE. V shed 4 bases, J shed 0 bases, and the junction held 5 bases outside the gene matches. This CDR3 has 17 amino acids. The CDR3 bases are TGTGCCAGCAGCCCCGGACAGGGGAGCTCTGGGGCCAACGTCCTGACTTTC. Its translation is CASSPGQGSSGANVLTF. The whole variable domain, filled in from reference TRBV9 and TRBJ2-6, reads DSGVTQTPKHLITATGQRVTLRCSPRSGDLSVYWYQQSLDQGLQFLIQYYNGEERAKGNILERFSAQQFPDLHSELNLSSLELGDSALYFCASSPGQGSSGANVLTFGAGSRLTVL.

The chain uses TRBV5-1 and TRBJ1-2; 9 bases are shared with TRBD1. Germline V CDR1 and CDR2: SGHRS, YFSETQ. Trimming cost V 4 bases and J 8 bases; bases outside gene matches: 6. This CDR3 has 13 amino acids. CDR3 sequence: CASSTTGGGGYTF. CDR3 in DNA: TGCGCCAGCAGCACCACAGGGGGCGGCGGCTACACCTTC.